A selection of T cell receptor beta chains follows, all from one sample in a study of blood T cell repertoires in COVID-19. TCRdb's table, derived via immunoSEQ multiplex PCR, lists solely in-frame clones and lacks some. Altogether a few hundred thousand clones are present, about 82% being singletons, with the ten largest covering 6% to 9%. Source material: peripheral blood. These receptors originate from a human donor in a cohort sampled during active COVID-19. Each CDR3 is given without its conserved first and last residue.

j_call v_call cdr3_aa
TRBJ2-3 TRBV5-1 ASSLGDLAGDTQY
TRBJ2-1 TRBV6-1 ASSAPRTGSYNEQF
TRBJ2-2 TRBV19 ASSAGDRNTGELF
TRBJ2-7 TRBV7-8 ASRAGGQYEQY
TRBJ2-1 TRBV11-3 ASSFRDNEQF
TRBJ2-2 TRBV3-1/TRBV3-2 ASTTRSSGVTGELF
TRBJ1-5 TRBV15 ATSRQGFQPQH
TRBJ2-1 TRBV5-6 ASTDSPYNEQF
TRBJ2-1 TRBV24-1 ATRGVYNEQF
TRBJ2-7 TRBV7-9 ASSLTPGHTSYEQY
TRBJ2-1 TRBV6-2/TRBV6-3 ASSLLDSGSYNEQF
TRBJ2-1 TRBV14 ASSDTERLAGYNEQF
TRBJ1-2 TRBV28 ASSSGTGNYGYT
TRBJ1-4 TRBV6-5 ASRATTTNEKLF
TRBJ1-5 TRBV12-3/TRBV12-4 ASRRDSLGPQH
TRBJ1-1 TRBV5-4 ASSLVPVGMNTEAF
TRBJ1-2 TRBV7-9 ASSLGQSQTPYGYT
TRBJ1-1 TRBV6-5 ASNGRIRENTEAF
TRBJ2-1 TRBV25-1 ASSLGTDPNEQF
TRBJ2-1 TRBV6-1 ASSELGGVSEQF
TRBJ2-3 TRBV2 ASRRSGGALADTQY
TRBJ1-1 TRBV5-4 ASRDGMNTEAF
TRBJ2-2 TRBV30 ACQSGGGGELF
TRBJ2-7 TRBV7-8 ASSPPRGGPREQY
TRBJ2-4 TRBV6-5 ASSPLRLAVY
TRBJ2-7 TRBV28 ASSPSSYEQY
TRBJ1-1 TRBV29-1 SVEGTAYEAF
TRBJ1-6 TRBV6-5 ASSKHRGGDSPLH
TRBJ1-1 TRBV2 ASRGGPTLSNTEAF
TRBJ1-1 TRBV2 ASSAGTGMNTEAF
TRBJ2-6 TRBV5-1 ASSGQASGANVLT
TRBJ1-1 TRBV19 ASSRTGGSEAF
TRBJ2-7 TRBV7-9 ASSPIPQGHEQY